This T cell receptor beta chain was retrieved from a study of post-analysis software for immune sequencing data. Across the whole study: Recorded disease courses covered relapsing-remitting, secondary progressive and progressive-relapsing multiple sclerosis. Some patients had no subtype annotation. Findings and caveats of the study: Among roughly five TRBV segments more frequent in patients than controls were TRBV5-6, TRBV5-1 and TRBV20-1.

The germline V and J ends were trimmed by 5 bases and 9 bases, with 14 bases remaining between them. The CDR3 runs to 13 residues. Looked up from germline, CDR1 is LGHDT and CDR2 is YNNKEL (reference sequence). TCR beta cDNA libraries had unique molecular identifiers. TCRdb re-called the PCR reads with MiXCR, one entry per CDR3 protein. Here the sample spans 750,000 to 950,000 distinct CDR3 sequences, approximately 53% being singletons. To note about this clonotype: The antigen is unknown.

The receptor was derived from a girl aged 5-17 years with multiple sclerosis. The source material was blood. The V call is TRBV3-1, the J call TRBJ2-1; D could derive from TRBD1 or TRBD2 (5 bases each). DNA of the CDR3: TGTGCCAGCAGCTATTCTGACAGCGGTGAGCAGTTCTTC. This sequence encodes CASSYSDSGEQFF.